This T cell receptor (beta chain) originates from a study of response to subunit inactivated influenza vaccine. The study, taken as a whole, reports: The authors proposed limited new T cell recruitment per seasonal influenza vaccination.

Trimming shortened V by 7 bases and J by 0 bases, and 10 bases separated the two germline ends. The CDR3 runs to 13 residues. Germline V lookup: CDR1 DFQATT, CDR2 SNEGSKA (reference sequence). One entry per CDR3 protein results from TCRdb running MiXCR on the RT-PCR reads. Of under 950,000 distinct CDR3 sequences in the sample, over 20% are singletons; the top ten hold about 9.4%. About this clonotype itself: Its antigen remains unknown.

The gene calls are TRBV20-1 and TRBJ2-1; perhaps TRBD1 as D (6 bases). The clonotype comes from a man aged 50 to 59 who received an inactivated influenza vaccine. The sample here was PBMCs from blood, taken about 5 days after vaccination. CDR3 bases: TGCAGTGACAGGGAGAGCTCCTACAATGAGCAGTTCTTC. This sequence encodes CSDRESSYNEQFF.